Listed here is a single T cell receptor beta chain. Its antigen remains unidentified. From the reads, TCRdb called clonotypes with MiXCR, one entry per CDR3 protein. The sample has hundreds of thousands of distinct CDR3 sequences; about 27% are singletons. The sample is drawn from a study of T cell repertoires in cytomegalovirus infection. In the study overall: Used in the study were CMV epitopes, some recently identified and HLA-C-restricted, others well-studied and HLA-B-restricted. From public TCR beta signatures came an indication of both CMV infection and matching HLA type.

The germline V gene encodes CDR1 SNHLY and CDR2 FYNNEI. The CDR3 consists of 11 residues. V lost 4 bases and J 10 bases, leaving 5 bases between the germline ends. General study results and limits: CMV-specific HLA-C-restricted TCR beta clonotypes dominated the ex vivo response.

The chain uses TRBV2 and TRBJ1-6, with D unclear. Sequencing was performed on cultured PBMCs, taken from culture after CMV antigen stimulation. This TCR was recovered from a human donor in good health (CMV status not recorded). Some clones in this sample may be carry-over from other donors' samples. The CDR3: CASSVQSPLHF. As DNA, the CDR3 is TGTGCCAGCAGTGTCCAATCACCCCTCCACTTT.